This passage covers 32 T cell receptor beta chains from one sample sequenced in a study of T-cell reconstitution after alpha-beta-depleted transplantation in children. Unique molecular identifiers were incorporated during preparation of the TCRbeta library. TCRdb passed the PCR reads through MiXCR, listing each CDR3 protein once. The sample carries roughly 250,000 distinct CDR3 sequences, approximately 8% recorded once. This specimen was PBMCs, mostly from graft donor cells, taken 180 days after TCRalphabeta/CD19-depleted stem cell transplant. These receptors originate from a male patient aged 10-17 years who had a stem cell transplant for acute lymphoblastic leukemia, so the T cells may come from the graft donor.

This clonotype was recorded at least ten times. CDR3 DNA sequence: TGTGCCAGCAGCTCTGATGTAGGAAGCGGGAGGGCCTCCTACGAGCAGTACTTC. Translating gives CASSSDVGSGRASYEQYF. The chain combines TRBV11-1 with TRBJ2-7, with TRBD2 matching 10 bases. Looked up from germline, CDR1 is SGHAT and CDR2 is FQDESV (reference sequence). This CDR3 is built from 18 residues. Losses at the gene ends were 4 bases for V and 0 bases for J; bases not matched to a gene: 12.

In this sample, this clonotype turned up many times. J is TRBJ2-4 and V is TRBV6-2 or TRBV6-3; D is perhaps TRBD1 (6 bases). The CDR3 covers 12 residues. With 7 bases removed from V and 8 bases from J, the gap between germline ends came to 12 bases. The germline V gene has CDR1 MNHEY and CDR2 SVGEGT. The DNA for the CDR3 is TGTGCCAGCAATCTACAGGGCCACATTCAGTACTTC. Encoded protein: CASNLQGHIQYF.

Ten or more counts support this clonotype. This chain links TRBV18 with TRBJ2-3, with D unclear. The V and J ends lost 6 bases and 4 bases respectively, with 11 bases between them. Germline loops: CDR1 KGHSH, CDR2 LQKENI. The CDR3 is made up of 13 amino acids. In nucleotides, the CDR3 is TGTGCCAGCTCCGCCACGGGCCCAGATACGCAGTATTTT. Its protein product is CASSATGPDTQYF.

This clonotype was found many times. The V call is TRBV20-1, the J call TRBJ2-2; D unclear. Trimming removed 3 bases from V and 3 bases from J, with 8 bases in between. The CDR3 is 13 amino acids. The germline CDR1 and CDR2 sequences are DFQATT and SNEGSKA (reference sequence). The CDR3 reads CSARPRDTGELFF. The DNA of the CDR3 is TGCAGTGCTAGGCCCCGTGACACCGGGGAGCTGTTTTTT.

This clonotype was picked up many times. The genes are TRBV29-1 and TRBJ2-3; D might be TRBD2 (5 bases). Germline CDR1 SQVTM, CDR2 ANQGSEA. The CDR3 runs 15 residues. The V and J ends lost 1 base and 3 bases respectively, with 14 bases between them. As DNA, the CDR3 is TGCAGCGTTGAAGTGGCGCGGCAGCGGACAGATACGCAGTATTTT. Translating gives CSVEVARQRTDTQYF.

There are a few counts of this clonotype. The chain has TRBV20-1 and TRBJ1-4; tentatively, D is TRBD1 (5 bases). V was cut by 0 bases and J by 2 bases, with 16 bases left in between. Germline CDR1 is DFQATT and CDR2 is SNEGSKA (reference sequence). This CDR3 spans 17 amino acids. The CDR3 sequence is CSARDRVGWGTNEKLFF. As DNA, the CDR3 is TGCAGTGCTAGAGACCGGGTGGGGTGGGGGACTAATGAAAAACTGTTTTTT.

This clonotype was observed a few times. J is TRBJ2-2 and V is TRBV9, with D tentatively TRBD1 (5 bases). This CDR3 comprises 15 residues. Per germline, CDR1 SGDLS and CDR2 YYNGEE. V lost 0 bases, J lost 1 base, and 7 bases lay in between. CDR3 loop: CASSVDRGNTGELFF. CDR3 in DNA: TGTGCCAGCAGCGTAGATAGGGGGAACACCGGGGAGCTGTTTTTT.

This clonotype was picked up many times. The chain uses TRBV12-3 or TRBV12-4 and TRBJ2-3; 13 bases line up with TRBD2. This CDR3 is 17 amino acids long. Unmatched junction bases numbered 3, after V lost 2 bases and J lost 1 base. The CDR3 DNA follows: TGTGCCAGCAGTTTATCCGGGACTAGCGGGGGCACAGATACGCAGTATTTT. It translates to CASSLSGTSGGTDTQYF.

In this sample, this clonotype turned up many times. The rearrangement links TRBV7-9 to TRBJ2-5; no definite D call. Per the germline V gene, CDR1 is SEHNR and CDR2 is FQNEAQ (reference sequence). Trimming cost V 1 base and J 0 bases, with 9 bases left between them. The CDR3 sequence is 15 residues long. The CDR3 region has the DNA TGTGCCAGCAGCTTAGTTACAGTTTACCAAGAGACCCAGTACTTC. Protein: CASSLVTVYQETQYF.

This clonotype has ten or more counts. The J gene is TRBJ1-6, the V gene TRBV5-1; D is undetermined. The germline V gene encodes CDR1 SGHRS and CDR2 YFSETQ. The V end lost 4 bases, the J end lost 14 bases, and 10 bases lay between the germline ends. The CDR3 length is 11 residues. For the CDR3, the DNA is TGCGCCAGCAGCGAAGGTGGAACCCTCCACTTT. This sequence encodes CASSEGGTLHF.

In its sample, this clonotype was seen many times. The rearrangement joins TRBV12-3 or TRBV12-4 to TRBJ2-6; D perhaps matches TRBD2 (5 bases). The V gene lost 3 bases and the J gene lost 0 bases, with 9 bases spanning the gap. The CDR3 is 16 amino acids. The CDR3 sequence: CASSFGLSSGANVLTF. The CDR3 bases are TGTGCCAGCAGTTTTGGACTTAGCTCTGGGGCCAACGTCCTGACTTTC.

This clonotype showed up many times. The rearrangement joins TRBV28 to TRBJ2-5; D unclear. Trimming removed 2 bases at V and 5 bases at J, with 18 bases between. Looked up from germline, CDR1 is MDHEN and CDR2 is SYDVKM. The CDR3 is 16 residues long. The CDR3 DNA is TGTGCCAGCAGTTTAATTTATCCCGTTGTTGACGAGACCCAGTACTTC. Translation gives CASSLIYPVVDETQYF.

This clonotype has ten or more counts. The CDR3 sequence is CASSPEGGLPGELFF. The CDR3 DNA reads TGTGCCAGCAGCCCGGAGGGGGGGCTTCCCGGGGAGCTGTTTTTT. The chain recombines TRBV7-2 with TRBJ2-2, with D possibly matching TRBD2 (7 bases). V lost 5 bases and J lost 6, with 16 bases in between. The germline CDR1 and CDR2 sequences are SGHTA and FQGNSA. The CDR3 contains 15 residues.

This clonotype was counted many times. This chain joins TRBV6-5 and TRBJ1-4; D is ambiguous. V dropped 5 bases and J dropped 8 bases, with 15 bases sitting between them. The CDR3 totals 14 residues. Looked up from germline, CDR1 is MNHEY and CDR2 is SVGAGI. This chain's CDR3 is CASSTRRGREKLFF. The CDR3, as DNA: TGTGCCAGCAGTACAAGACGGGGTAGAGAAAAACTGTTTTTT.

The chain employs TRBV18 and TRBJ1-1; D is uncertain. The germline V gene encodes CDR1 KGHSH and CDR2 LQKENI. The CDR3 has 13 amino acids. V shed 0 bases and J shed 10 bases, with 12 bases lying between them. CDR3 in amino acids: CASSPPVGPRAFF. The CDR3 bases are TGTGCCAGCTCACCACCAGTAGGCCCGCGAGCTTTCTTT.

This clonotype turned up a few times. The chain is built from TRBV9 and TRBJ2-7; maybe TRBD1 (6 bases). CDR1 SGDLS and CDR2 YYNGEE come from the germline V gene. The CDR3 totals 14 residues. With 0 bases removed from V and 2 bases from J, the gap between germline ends came to 9 bases. The CDR3 DNA is TGTGCCAGCAGCGTAGGAGGACAGACCTACGAGCAGTACTTC. Protein: CASSVGGQTYEQYF.

The chain is built from TRBV27 and TRBJ2-3; 7 bases match TRBD2. This CDR3 spans 15 amino acids. In germline, CDR1 is MNHEY, CDR2 SMNVEV (reference sequence). V shed 1 base, J shed 6 bases, and the junction held 7 bases outside the gene matches. The CDR3 DNA sequence: TGTGCCAGCAGTTTATTGGGCGGGAGTGGGGATACGCAGTATTTT. This codes for CASSLLGGSGDTQYF.

This clonotype has more than one count but fewer than ten. The rearrangement links TRBV5-1 to TRBJ2-7; 10 bases are shared with TRBD2. V lost 2 bases, J lost 3 bases, and 11 bases stayed unmatched. Germline CDR1 is SGHRS and CDR2 is YFSETQ. This CDR3 is 17 amino acids long. This CDR3 is CASSLSAGGHSLYEQYF. In DNA, the CDR3 is TGCGCCAGCAGCTTATCAGCGGGAGGGCATAGCCTCTACGAGCAGTACTTC.

This clonotype has ten or more counts. The chain is built from TRBV12-3 or TRBV12-4 and TRBJ1-3; weak D call: TRBD1 (5 bases). Trimming took 0 bases from V and 4 from J, leaving 13 bases between them. This CDR3 has 16 residues. Here the CDR3 DNA reads TGTGCCAGCAGTTTAGCGCACACCCAGGGCGGAAACACCATATATTTT. This translates into CASSLAHTQGGNTIYF.

About this clonotype: A clone one base away is much larger, so this may be a read error. This sequence joins TRBV7-9 and TRBJ2-5; D is uncertain. V shed 0 bases and J shed 5 bases, with 13 bases lying between them. CDR3 length equals 15 residues. Germline lookup yields CDR1 SEHNR and CDR2 FQNEAQ (reference sequence). The CDR3 DNA follows: TGTGCCAGCAGCTTAGCGCAGGCCGTGAGGGAGACCCAGTACTTC. This translates into CASSLAQAVRETQYF.

Of note for this clonotype: A read error may explain this, as a much larger clone is one base away. The V and J genes are TRBV7-9 and TRBJ2-2, with D possibly being TRBD2 (5 bases). V gave up 5 bases and J gave up 6 bases, with 13 bases separating them. The CDR3 sequence is 14 residues long. Germline CDR1 is SEHNR and CDR2 is FQNEAQ (reference sequence). The CDR3 loop reads CASSTSHGAGELFF. The CDR3, as DNA: TGTGCCAGCAGCACCAGCCACGGGGCCGGGGAGCTGTTTTTT.

This clonotype was detected ten times or more. The rearrangement links TRBV29-1 to TRBJ2-3; tentatively, D is TRBD1 (5 bases). CDR3 length: 12 amino acids. Germline values: CDR1 SQVTM, CDR2 ANQGSEA. V lost 7 bases and J 3 bases, leaving 11 bases between the germline ends. The DNA for the CDR3 is TGCAGCGCTGACAAGGGGACAGATACGCAGTATTTT. Protein sequence: CSADKGTDTQYF.

Only a few counts were recorded for this clonotype. The V and J genes are TRBV7-2 and TRBJ2-7; D might be TRBD1 (5 bases). The ends were cut back, 4 bases at V and 3 bases at J, with 16 bases in the middle. This CDR3 spans 15 amino acids. Germline CDR1 and CDR2: SGHTA and FQGNSA. CDR3 DNA: TGTGCCAGCAGCTCCGGAAGTGGACACCTCTACGAGCAGTACTTC. Translated, it gives CASSSGSGHLYEQYF.

This clonotype was seen ten or more times. CDR3 bases: TGTGCCAGCAGCGCCTTTAGCGGGTACCAAGAGACCCAGTACTTC. Amino acid sequence: CASSAFSGYQETQYF. This chain connects TRBV7-8 to TRBJ2-5; 7 bases agree with TRBD2. CDR1 and CDR2 from the germline V gene are SGHVS and FQNEAQ. CDR3 length equals 15 residues. The trim removed 5 bases at V and 0 bases at J, leaving 6 bases unmatched.

This clonotype is a singleton in its sample. Since a much larger clone is just one base distant, this may be a read error. V gene TRBV7-3 combines with J gene TRBJ2-7; no definite D call. Germline V lookup: CDR1 SGHTA, CDR2 FQGTGA. The CDR3 runs to 14 residues. V lost 9 bases to trimming and J lost 1 base, with 16 bases between them. The CDR3 DNA is TGTGCCAGGAGCCCCGTGGGGTTTTCCTACGAGCAGTACTTC. Protein sequence: CARSPVGFSYEQYF.

This clonotype showed up many times. V gene TRBV20-1 combines with J gene TRBJ2-7; 7 bases fit TRBD1. Trimming cost V 3 bases and J 4 bases; bases outside gene matches: 9. Germline loops: CDR1 DFQATT, CDR2 SNEGSKA (reference sequence). This CDR3 has 14 residues. The CDR3 DNA follows: TGCAGTGCTAGGGTCCGGGACAGAGCTTACGAGCAGTACTTC. This encodes CSARVRDRAYEQYF.

This clonotype was picked up many times. This chain joins TRBV6-1 and TRBJ1-6; TRBD1 aligns across 9 bases. The CDR3 length is 16 residues. Unmatched junction bases numbered 12, after V lost 5 bases and J lost 10 bases. Germline loops: CDR1 MNHNS, CDR2 SASEGT. CDR3: CASSPFEGQGGSPLHF. The CDR3 DNA sequence: TGTGCCAGCAGTCCCTTCGAGGGACAGGGTGGATCACCCCTCCACTTT.

The sample holds many counts of this clonotype. The rearrangement links TRBV20-1 to TRBJ1-1; D is unclear. The germline CDR1 and CDR2 sequences are DFQATT and SNEGSKA (reference sequence). This CDR3 is 13 amino acids long. V was clipped by 0 bases and J by 5 bases, with 10 bases between them. The CDR3 sequence is CSARDRIMTEAFF. The CDR3, as DNA: TGCAGTGCTAGAGATCGAATTATGACTGAAGCTTTCTTT.

Note on this clonotype: A read error may account for a junction end that differs from germline. This chain links TRBV2 with TRBJ2-2, with D unclear. Germline assignment: CDR1 SNHLY and CDR2 FYNNEI. The CDR3 length is 13 residues. In DNA, the CDR3 is TGTTCCAGCAGTCCCGGGCTCACCGGGGAGCTGTTTTTT. Protein: CSSSPGLTGELFF.

This clonotype has at least ten counts. The V gene is TRBV3-1, the J gene TRBJ2-7, with D perhaps matching TRBD2 (5 bases). The CDR3 has 17 amino acids. Trimming cost V 0 bases and J 0 bases, with 15 bases left between them. CDR1 is LGHDT, CDR2 YNNKEL, per germline (reference sequence). The CDR3 coding sequence is TGTGCCAGCAGCCAAGATATTGGGAGAGCTAACTCCTACGAGCAGTACTTC. Protein product: CASSQDIGRANSYEQYF.

This clonotype was observed at least ten times. The rearrangement uses TRBV6-5 and TRBJ1-1; no reliable D call. CDR1 MNHEY and CDR2 SVGAGI come from the germline V gene. V dropped 2 bases and J dropped 2 bases, with 12 bases sitting between them. The CDR3 is 15 residues long. The CDR3 region is CASSYLGLINTEAFF. In DNA, the CDR3 is TGTGCCAGCAGTTACCTCGGACTCATTAACACTGAAGCTTTCTTT.

This clonotype was seen many times. The CDR3 protein is CASSLQSGGASYEQYF. The DNA of the CDR3 is TGTGCCAGCAGTTTACAGTCGGGTGGGGCCTCCTACGAGCAGTACTTC. The genes are TRBV28 and TRBJ2-7; D may be TRBD1 (5 bases). The germline V gene encodes CDR1 MDHEN and CDR2 SYDVKM. The CDR3 is made up of 16 amino acids. Trimming shortened V by 2 bases and J by 0 bases, and 14 bases separated the two germline ends.